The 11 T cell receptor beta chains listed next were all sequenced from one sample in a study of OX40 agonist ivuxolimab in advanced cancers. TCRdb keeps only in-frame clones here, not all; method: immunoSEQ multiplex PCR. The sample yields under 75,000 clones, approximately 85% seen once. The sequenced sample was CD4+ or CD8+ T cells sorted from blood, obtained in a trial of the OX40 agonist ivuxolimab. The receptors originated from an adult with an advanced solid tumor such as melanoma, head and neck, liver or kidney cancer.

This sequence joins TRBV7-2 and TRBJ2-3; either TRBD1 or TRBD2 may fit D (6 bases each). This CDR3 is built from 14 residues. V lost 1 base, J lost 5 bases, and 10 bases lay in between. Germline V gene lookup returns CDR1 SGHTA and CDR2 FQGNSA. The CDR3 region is CASSLDGGRDTQYF. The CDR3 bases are TGTGCCAGCAGCTTAGACGGGGGCCGAGATACGCAGTATTTT.

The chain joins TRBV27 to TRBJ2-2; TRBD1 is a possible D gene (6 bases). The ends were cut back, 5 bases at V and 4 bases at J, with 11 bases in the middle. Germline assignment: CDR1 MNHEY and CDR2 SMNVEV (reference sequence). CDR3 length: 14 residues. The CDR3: CASSSYRATGELFF. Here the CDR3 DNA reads TGTGCCAGCAGTAGCTACAGGGCCACCGGGGAGCTGTTTTTT.

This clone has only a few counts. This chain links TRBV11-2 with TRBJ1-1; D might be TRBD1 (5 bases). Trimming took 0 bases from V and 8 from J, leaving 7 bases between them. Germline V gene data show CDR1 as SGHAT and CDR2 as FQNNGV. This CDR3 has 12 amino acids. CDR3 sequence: CASSLDGAEAFF. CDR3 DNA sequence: TGTGCCAGCAGCTTAGATGGGGCCGAAGCTTTCTTT.

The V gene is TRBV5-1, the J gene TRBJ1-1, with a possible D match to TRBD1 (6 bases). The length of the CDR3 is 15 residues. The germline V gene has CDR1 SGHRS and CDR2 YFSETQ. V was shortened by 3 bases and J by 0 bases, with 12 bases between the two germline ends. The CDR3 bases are TGCGCCAGCAGCTCAGGGGATTACATGAACACTGAAGCTTTCTTT. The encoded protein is CASSSGDYMNTEAFF.

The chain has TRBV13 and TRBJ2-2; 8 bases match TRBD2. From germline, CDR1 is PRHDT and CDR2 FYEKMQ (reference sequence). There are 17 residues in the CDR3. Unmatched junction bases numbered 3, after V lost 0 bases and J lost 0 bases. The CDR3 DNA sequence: TGTGCCAGCAGCTTAGGTAAAGCGGGGGCGAACACCGGGGAGCTGTTTTTT. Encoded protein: CASSLGKAGANTGELFF.

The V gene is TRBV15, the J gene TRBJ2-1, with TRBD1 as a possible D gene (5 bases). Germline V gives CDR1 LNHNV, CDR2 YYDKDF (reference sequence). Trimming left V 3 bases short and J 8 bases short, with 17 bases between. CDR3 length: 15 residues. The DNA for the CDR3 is TGTGCCACCAGCAGCTTTCGTTCCAGGGCCCATGAGCAGTTCTTC. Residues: CATSSFRSRAHEQFF.

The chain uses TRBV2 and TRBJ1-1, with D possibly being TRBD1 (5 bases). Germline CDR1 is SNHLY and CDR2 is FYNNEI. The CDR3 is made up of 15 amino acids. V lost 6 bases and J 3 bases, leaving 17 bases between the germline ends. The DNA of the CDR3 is TGTGCCAGCAGGGCCACCCAGGGCTGGGACACTGAAGCTTTCTTT. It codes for CASRATQGWDTEAFF.

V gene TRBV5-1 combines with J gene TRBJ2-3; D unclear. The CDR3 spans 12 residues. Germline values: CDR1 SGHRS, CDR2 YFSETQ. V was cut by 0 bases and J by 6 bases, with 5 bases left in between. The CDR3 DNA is TGCGCCAGCAGCTTGGGGGCGGATACGCAGTATTTT. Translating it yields CASSLGADTQYF.

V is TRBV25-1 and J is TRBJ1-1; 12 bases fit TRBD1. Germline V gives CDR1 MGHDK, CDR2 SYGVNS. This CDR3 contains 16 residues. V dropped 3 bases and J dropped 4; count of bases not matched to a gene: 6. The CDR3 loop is CASSDPGQGAGTEAFF. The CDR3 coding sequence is TGTGCCAGCAGTGACCCGGGACAGGGGGCCGGCACTGAAGCTTTCTTT.

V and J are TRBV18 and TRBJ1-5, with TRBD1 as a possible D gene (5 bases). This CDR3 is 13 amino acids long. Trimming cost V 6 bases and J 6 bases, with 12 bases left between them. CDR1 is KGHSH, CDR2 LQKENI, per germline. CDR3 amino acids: CASSEGVGQPQHF. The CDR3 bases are TGTGCCAGCTCGGAAGGGGTGGGTCAGCCCCAGCATTTT.

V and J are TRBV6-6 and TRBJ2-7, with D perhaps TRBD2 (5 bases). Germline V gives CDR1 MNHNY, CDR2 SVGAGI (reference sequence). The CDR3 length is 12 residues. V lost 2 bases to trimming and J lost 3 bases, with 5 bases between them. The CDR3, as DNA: TGTGCCAGCAGTTACGGACTCTACGAGCAGTACTTC. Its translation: CASSYGLYEQYF.